This is a list of T cell receptor beta chains from one sample in a study of shared clonotypes between healthy human individuals. TCRdb's copy holds only in-frame clones and misses some; the assay was immunoSEQ multiplex PCR. The table records approximately 250,000 clones, about 65% of them present only once. Source material: memory CD4+ T cells sorted from blood. The receptors originated from a man under 40 in good health. CDR3s include the opening cysteine and the closing phenylalanine or tryptophan. The order of the fields is J gene, D gene, V gene, clone size, CDR3 DNA, CDR3 protein. The D gene is left open where the match is weak. For some rows the clone size is stated as once, few or many, or as a class when expanded; others skip it.

TRBJ1-2,.,TRBV15,.,TGTGCCACCACCACGAGTCCGTCCGGCTATGGCTACACCTTC,CATTTSPSGYGYTF
TRBJ1-5,.,TRBV25-1,.,TGTGCCAGCAGACAGAGCAATCAGCCCCAGCATTTT,CASRQSNQPQHF
TRBJ2-1,TRBD2,TRBV6-1,.,TGTGCCAGCATAAGGGTAGCGGGACCCTACAATGAGCAGTTCTTC,CASIRVAGPYNEQFF
TRBJ2-7,.,TRBV28,few,TGTGCCAGCAGCTTGGACGGGGCAGACTACGAGCAGTACTTC,CASSLDGADYEQYF
TRBJ2-7,.,TRBV5-1,few,TGCGCCAGCAGCTTGGAGGGAGGAGGCGGCGGCGTGGCCTACGAGCAGTACTTC,CASSLEGGGGGVAYEQYF
TRBJ2-3,TRBD2,TRBV7-9,.,TGTGCCAGCAGCTTAGTAACTAGCGGCACAGATACGCAGTATTTT,CASSLVTSGTDTQYF
TRBJ1-1,.,TRBV5-1,.,TGCGCCAGCAGCTTTCTCTTAACCACTGCGAATCAGGCTAACACTGAAGCTTTCTTT,CASSFLLTTANQANTEAFF
TRBJ2-1,.,TRBV28,few,TGTGCCAGCAGTTTAGTTGGGGTATCATACAATGAGCAGTTCTTC,CASSLVGVSYNEQFF
TRBJ2-5,.,TRBV5-4,many,TGTGCCAGCAGCTTGGATGGACGGGAAGAGACCCAGTACTTC,CASSLDGREETQYF
TRBJ2-3,TRBD2,TRBV14,.,TGTGCCAGCAGCCAAGGACTGGGAGCGGGAGGGAGTGCAGATACGCAGTATTTT,CASSQGLGAGGSADTQYF
TRBJ2-5,.,TRBV7-9,.,TGTGCCAGCAGCCAGCGGACAGAAGAGACCCAGTACTTC,CASSQRTEETQYF
TRBJ2-7,TRBD2,TRBV18,few,TGTGCCAGCTCCCCGGGAGATAGCGGGAGTTACGAGCAGTACTTC,CASSPGDSGSYEQYF
TRBJ2-2,.,TRBV5-1,.,TGCGCCAGCAGACAGGGTGGCGGGGAGCTGTTTTTT,CASRQGGGELFF
TRBJ1-4,.,TRBV9,.,TGTGCCAGCAGCGTACGGCAGGGGACTAATGAAAAACTGTTTTTT,CASSVRQGTNEKLFF
TRBJ2-7,TRBD2,TRBV18,.,TGTGCCAGCTCACAGACCCTACTAGCGGGAGATACCTACGAGCAGTACTTC,CASSQTLLAGDTYEQYF
TRBJ2-3,.,TRBV18,.,TGTGCCAGCTCACCCGTCCCAGATACGCAGTATTTT,CASSPVPDTQYF
TRBJ1-1,TRBD1,TRBV27,.,TGTGCCAGCAGGAGAAACAGGGGGCGGGCTGGTGGTGAAGCTTTCTTT,CASRRNRGRAGGEAFF
TRBJ2-5,.,TRBV9,many,TGTGCCAGCAGCACCCGCGCTAAAGAGACCCAGTACTTC,CASSTRAKETQYF
TRBJ2-1,.,TRBV7-2,.,TGTGCCAGCAGCTTAGGAGGGTTTTACAATGAGCAGTTCTTC,CASSLGGFYNEQFF
TRBJ1-1,.,TRBV5-1,.,TGCGCCAGCACCGGTACGGGCACGAGCACTGAAGCTTTCTTT,CASTGTGTSTEAFF
TRBJ2-5,.,TRBV28,.,TGTGCCAGCAGTTTAGACCAGTTCGGGTTGACCCAGTACTTC,CASSLDQFGLTQYF
TRBJ2-1,.,TRBV6-5,.,TGTGCCAGCAGTAAAGATCGGACCTCCTACAATGAGCAGTTCTTC,CASSKDRTSYNEQFF
TRBJ1-4,.,TRBV5-1,.,TGCGCCAGCAGCCCCTTACAGGGCCCGTCAACTAATGAAAAACTGTTTTTT,CASSPLQGPSTNEKLFF
TRBJ1-2,TRBD1,TRBV6-5,.,TGTGCCAGCAGTGGCCAGGGGGGGAGCGATGGCTACACCTTC,CASSGQGGSDGYTF
TRBJ2-7,.,TRBV29-1,.,TGCAGCGTTGTAGGAATGGGCTCAATGGGGGAGCAGTACTTC,CSVVGMGSMGEQYF
TRBJ1-5,.,TRBV30,.,TGTGCCTGCGCACCGGGACACCTAGGGGCCCCTCAGCCCCAGCATTTT,CACAPGHLGAPQPQHF
TRBJ2-3,.,TRBV5-1,.,TGCGCCAGCAGCTTGGCCTCGAACACAGATACGCAGTATTTT,CASSLASNTDTQYF
TRBJ1-2,.,TRBV28,.,TGTGCCAGCAGTTTATTTACCACCGGGGGCTACACCTTC,CASSLFTTGGYTF
TRBJ1-5,.,TRBV6-5,.,TGTGCCAGCCGCATCAGGGAGTATAGCAATCAGCCCCAGCATTTT,CASRIREYSNQPQHF